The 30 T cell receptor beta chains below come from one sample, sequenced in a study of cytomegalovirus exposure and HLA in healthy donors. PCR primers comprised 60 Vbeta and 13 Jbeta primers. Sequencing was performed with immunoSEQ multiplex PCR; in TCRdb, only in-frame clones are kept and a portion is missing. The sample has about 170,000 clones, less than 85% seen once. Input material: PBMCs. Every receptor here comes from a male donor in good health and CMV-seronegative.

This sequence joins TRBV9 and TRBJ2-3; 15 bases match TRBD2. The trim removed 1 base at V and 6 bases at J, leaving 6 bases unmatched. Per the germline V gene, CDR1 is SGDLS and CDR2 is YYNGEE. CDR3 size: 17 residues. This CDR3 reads CASSVRTSGGALDTQYF. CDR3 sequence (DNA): TGTGCCAGCAGCGTACGGACTAGCGGGGGGGCATTGGATACGCAGTATTTT.

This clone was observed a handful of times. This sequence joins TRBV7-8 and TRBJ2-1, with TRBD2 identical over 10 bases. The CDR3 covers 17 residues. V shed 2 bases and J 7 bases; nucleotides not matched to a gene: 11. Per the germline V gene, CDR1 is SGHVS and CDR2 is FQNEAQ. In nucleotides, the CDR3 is TGTGCCAGCAGCTTAAGATCTTCTAGCGGGAGTTTGAATGAGCAGTTCTTC. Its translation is CASSLRSSSGSLNEQFF. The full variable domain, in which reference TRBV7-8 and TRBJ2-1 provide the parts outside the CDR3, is GAGVSQSPRYKVAKRGQDVALRCDPISGHVSLFWYQQALGQGPEFLTYFQNEAQLDKSGLPSDRFFAERPEGSVSTLKIQRTQQEDSAVYLCASSLRSSSGSLNEQFFGPGTRLTVL.

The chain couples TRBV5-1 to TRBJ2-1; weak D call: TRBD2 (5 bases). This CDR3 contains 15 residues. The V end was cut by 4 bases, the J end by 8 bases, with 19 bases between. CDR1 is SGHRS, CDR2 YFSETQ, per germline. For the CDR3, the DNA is TGCGCCAGCAGCCCTACTAGTGGTCGGTTCGATGAGCAGTTCTTC. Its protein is CASSPTSGRFDEQFF. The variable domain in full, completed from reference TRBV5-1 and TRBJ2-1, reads KAGVTQTPRYLIKTRGQQVTLSCSPISGHRSVSWYQQTPGQGLQFLFEYFSETQRNKGNFPGRFSGRQFSNSRSEMNVSTLELGDSALYLCASSPTSGRFDEQFFGPGTRLTVL.

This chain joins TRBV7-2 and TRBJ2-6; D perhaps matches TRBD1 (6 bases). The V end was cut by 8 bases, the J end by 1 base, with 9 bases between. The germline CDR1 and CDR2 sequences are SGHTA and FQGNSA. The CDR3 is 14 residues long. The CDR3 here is CASGGESGANVLTF. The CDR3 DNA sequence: TGTGCCAGCGGGGGCGAATCTGGGGCCAACGTCCTGACTTTC.

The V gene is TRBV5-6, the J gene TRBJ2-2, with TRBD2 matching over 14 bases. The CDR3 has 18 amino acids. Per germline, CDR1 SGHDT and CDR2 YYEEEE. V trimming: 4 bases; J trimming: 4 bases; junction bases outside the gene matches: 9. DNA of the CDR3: TGTGCCAGCAGCGGGCTGGGACTAGCGGGAGCAGCCACCGGGGAGCTGTTTTTT. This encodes CASSGLGLAGAATGELFF.

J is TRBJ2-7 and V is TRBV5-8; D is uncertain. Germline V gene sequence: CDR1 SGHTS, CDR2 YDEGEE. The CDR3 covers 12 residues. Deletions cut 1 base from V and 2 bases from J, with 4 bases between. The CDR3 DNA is TGTGCCAGCAGCTTGACAGCCTACGAGCAGTACTTC. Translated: CASSLTAYEQYF.

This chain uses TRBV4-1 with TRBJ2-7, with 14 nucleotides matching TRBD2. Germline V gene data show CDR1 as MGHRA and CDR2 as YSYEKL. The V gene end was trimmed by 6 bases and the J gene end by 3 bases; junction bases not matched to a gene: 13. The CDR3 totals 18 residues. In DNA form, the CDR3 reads TGCGCCAGCAGTCCTGCTAGGACTAGCGGGAGGCAATACTACGAGCAGTACTTC. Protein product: CASSPARTSGRQYYEQYF.

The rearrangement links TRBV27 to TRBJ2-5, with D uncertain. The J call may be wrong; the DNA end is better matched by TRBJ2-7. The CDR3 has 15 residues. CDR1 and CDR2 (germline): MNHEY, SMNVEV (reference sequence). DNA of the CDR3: TGTGCCAGCAGTTTCCGAGGTCCTCCCTCCTACGAGCAGTACTTC. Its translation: CASSFRGPPSYEQYF.

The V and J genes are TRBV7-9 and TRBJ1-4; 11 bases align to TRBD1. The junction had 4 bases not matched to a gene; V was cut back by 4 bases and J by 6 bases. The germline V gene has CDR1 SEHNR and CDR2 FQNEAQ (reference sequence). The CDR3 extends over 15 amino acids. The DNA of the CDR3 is TGTGCCAGCAGCTCGGAGGACAGGGGGCATGAAAAACTGTTTTTT. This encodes CASSSEDRGHEKLFF.

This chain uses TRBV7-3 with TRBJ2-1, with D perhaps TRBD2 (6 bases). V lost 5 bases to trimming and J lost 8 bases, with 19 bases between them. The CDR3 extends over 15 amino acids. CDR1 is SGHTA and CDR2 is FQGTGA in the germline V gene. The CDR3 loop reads CASSNGGRAKDEQFF. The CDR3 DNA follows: TGTGCCAGCAGCAACGGAGGGCGAGCCAAGGATGAGCAGTTCTTC.

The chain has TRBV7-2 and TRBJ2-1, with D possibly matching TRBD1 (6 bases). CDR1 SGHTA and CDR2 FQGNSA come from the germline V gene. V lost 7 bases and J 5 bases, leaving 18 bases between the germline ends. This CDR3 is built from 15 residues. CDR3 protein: CASNYLTRGNNEQFF. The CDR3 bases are TGTGCCAGCAACTACCTCACCAGGGGTAACAATGAGCAGTTCTTC.

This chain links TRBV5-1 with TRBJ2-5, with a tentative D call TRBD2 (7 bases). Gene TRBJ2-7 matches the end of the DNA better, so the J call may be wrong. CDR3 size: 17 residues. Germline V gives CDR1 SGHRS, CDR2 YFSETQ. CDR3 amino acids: CASSFGGGLITTYEQYF. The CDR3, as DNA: TGCGCCAGCAGCTTTGGGGGGGGCCTTATTACAACCTACGAGCAGTACTTC.

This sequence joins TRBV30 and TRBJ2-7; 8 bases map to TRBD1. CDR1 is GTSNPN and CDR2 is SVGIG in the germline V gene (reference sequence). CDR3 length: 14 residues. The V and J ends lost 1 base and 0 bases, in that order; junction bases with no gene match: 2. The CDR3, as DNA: TGTGCCTGGAGTGGACAGGGGAGCTCCTACGAGCAGTACTTC. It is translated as CAWSGQGSSYEQYF.

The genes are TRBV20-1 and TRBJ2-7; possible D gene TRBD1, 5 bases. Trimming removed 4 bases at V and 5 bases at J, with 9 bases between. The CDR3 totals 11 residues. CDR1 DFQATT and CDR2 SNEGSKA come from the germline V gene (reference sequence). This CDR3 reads CSATRRDEQYF. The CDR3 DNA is TGCAGTGCTACTCGCAGGGACGAGCAGTACTTC.

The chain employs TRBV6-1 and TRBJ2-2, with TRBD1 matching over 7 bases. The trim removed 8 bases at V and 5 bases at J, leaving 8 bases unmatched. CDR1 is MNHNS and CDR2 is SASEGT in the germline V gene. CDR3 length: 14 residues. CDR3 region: CASAWDRKTGELFF. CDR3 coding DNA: TGTGCCAGCGCCTGGGACAGAAAAACCGGGGAGCTGTTTTTT.

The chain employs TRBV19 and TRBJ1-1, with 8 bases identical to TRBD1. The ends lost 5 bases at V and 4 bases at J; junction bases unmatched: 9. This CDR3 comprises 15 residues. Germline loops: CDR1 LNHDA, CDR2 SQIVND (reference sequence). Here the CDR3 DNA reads TGTGCCAGTAGTCCAGACAGGGGTCGGGTCACTGAAGCTTTCTTT. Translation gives CASSPDRGRVTEAFF.

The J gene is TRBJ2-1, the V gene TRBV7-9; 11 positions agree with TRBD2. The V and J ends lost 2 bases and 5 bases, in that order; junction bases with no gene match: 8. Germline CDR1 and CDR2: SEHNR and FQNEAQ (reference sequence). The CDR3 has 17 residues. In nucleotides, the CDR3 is TGTGCCAGCAGCTTAATCCAAACTAGCGGGGGTAACAATGAGCAGTTCTTC. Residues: CASSLIQTSGGNNEQFF.

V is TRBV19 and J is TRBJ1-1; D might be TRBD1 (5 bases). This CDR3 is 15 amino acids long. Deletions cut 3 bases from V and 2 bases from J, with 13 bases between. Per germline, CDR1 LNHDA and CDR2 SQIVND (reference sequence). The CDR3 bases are TGTGCCAGTAGTATGGGAGGGGAAGTTAACACTGAAGCTTTCTTT. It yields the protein CASSMGGEVNTEAFF.

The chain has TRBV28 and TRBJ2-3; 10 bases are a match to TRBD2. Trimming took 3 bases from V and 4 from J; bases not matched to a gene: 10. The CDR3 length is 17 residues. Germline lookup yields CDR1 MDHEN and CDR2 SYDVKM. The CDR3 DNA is TGTGCCAGCAGTTTCCTCGATTTAGCGGGAGGTGCAGATACGCAGTATTTT. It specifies CASSFLDLAGGADTQYF.

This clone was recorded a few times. Here the CDR3 reads CASWETSGVNEQFF. The DNA for the CDR3 is TGCGCCAGCTGGGAGACTAGCGGGGTCAATGAGCAGTTCTTC. The chain carries TRBV5-1 and TRBJ2-1; 11 nucleotides agree with TRBD2. The CDR3 loop spans 14 amino acids. Trimming removed 7 bases from V and 6 bases from J; junction bases left unmatched: 6. CDR1 is SGHRS, CDR2 YFSETQ, per germline.

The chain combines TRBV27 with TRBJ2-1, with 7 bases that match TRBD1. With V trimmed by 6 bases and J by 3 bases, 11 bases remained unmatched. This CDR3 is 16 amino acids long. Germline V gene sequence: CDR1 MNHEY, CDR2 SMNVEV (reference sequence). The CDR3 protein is CASRPQGPGGYNEQFF. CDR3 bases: TGTGCCAGCAGACCCCAGGGACCAGGGGGCTACAATGAGCAGTTCTTC.

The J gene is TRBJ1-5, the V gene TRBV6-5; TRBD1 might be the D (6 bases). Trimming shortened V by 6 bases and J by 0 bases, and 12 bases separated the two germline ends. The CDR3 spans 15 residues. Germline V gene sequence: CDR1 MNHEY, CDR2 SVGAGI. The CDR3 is CASRTRGISNQPQHF. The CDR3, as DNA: TGTGCCAGCAGAACGAGGGGGATTAGCAATCAGCCCCAGCATTTT.

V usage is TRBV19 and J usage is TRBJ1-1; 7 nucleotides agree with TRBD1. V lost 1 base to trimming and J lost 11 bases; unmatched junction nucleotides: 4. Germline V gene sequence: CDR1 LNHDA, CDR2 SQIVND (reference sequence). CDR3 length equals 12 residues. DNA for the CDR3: TGTGCCAGTAGTATAGTTGACAGGGCGGCTTTCTTT. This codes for CASSIVDRAAFF.

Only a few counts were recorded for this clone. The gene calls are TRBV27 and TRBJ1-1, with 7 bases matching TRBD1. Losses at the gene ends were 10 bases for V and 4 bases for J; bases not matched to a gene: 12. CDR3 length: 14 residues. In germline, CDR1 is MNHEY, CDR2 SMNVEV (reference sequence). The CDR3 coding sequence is TGTGCCACCCGGGCAGGGGGGAAGTCCACTGAAGCTTTCTTT. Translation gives CATRAGGKSTEAFF.

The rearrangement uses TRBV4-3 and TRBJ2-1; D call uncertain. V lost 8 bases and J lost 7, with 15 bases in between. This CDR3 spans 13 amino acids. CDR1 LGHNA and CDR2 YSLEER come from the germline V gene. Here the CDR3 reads CASRGIGVNEQFF. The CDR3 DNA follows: TGCGCCAGCCGCGGAATCGGTGTGAATGAGCAGTTCTTC.

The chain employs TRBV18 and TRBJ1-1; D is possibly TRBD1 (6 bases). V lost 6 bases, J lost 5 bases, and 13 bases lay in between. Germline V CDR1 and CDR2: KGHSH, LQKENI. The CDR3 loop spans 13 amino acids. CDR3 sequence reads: CASSQGRDTEAFF. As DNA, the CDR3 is TGTGCCAGCTCCCAGGGGCGAGATACTGAAGCTTTCTTT.

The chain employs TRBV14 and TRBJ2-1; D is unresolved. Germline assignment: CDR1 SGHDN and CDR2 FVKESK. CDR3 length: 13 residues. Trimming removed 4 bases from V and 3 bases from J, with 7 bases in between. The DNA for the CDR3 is TGTGCCAGCAGCCTAGACTTCTACAATGAGCAGTTCTTC. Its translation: CASSLDFYNEQFF.

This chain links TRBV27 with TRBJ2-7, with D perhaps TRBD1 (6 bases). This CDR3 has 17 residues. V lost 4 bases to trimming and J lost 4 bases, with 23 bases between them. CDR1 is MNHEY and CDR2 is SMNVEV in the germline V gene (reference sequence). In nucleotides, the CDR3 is TGTGCCAGCAGTTCAAACAAAGATTTGGGGGCCTCTTACGAGCAGTACTTC. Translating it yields CASSSNKDLGASYEQYF.

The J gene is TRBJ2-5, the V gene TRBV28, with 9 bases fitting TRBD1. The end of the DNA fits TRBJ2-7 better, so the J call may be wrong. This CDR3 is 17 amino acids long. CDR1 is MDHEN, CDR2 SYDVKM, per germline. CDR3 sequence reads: CASSSLVPGQGGSEQYF. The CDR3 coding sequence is TGTGCCAGCAGTTCGCTTGTCCCGGGACAGGGAGGGAGCGAGCAGTACTTC.

CDR3 loop: CASSYGTATNEKLFF. Here the CDR3 DNA reads TGTGCCAGCAGCTACGGGACAGCAACTAATGAAAAACTGTTTTTT. The gene calls are TRBV11-2 and TRBJ1-4; 7 bases align to TRBD1. This CDR3 is built from 15 residues. Germline V gene lookup returns CDR1 SGHAT and CDR2 FQNNGV. With 4 bases clipped from V and 0 bases from J, the junction kept 2 bases outside the gene matches.